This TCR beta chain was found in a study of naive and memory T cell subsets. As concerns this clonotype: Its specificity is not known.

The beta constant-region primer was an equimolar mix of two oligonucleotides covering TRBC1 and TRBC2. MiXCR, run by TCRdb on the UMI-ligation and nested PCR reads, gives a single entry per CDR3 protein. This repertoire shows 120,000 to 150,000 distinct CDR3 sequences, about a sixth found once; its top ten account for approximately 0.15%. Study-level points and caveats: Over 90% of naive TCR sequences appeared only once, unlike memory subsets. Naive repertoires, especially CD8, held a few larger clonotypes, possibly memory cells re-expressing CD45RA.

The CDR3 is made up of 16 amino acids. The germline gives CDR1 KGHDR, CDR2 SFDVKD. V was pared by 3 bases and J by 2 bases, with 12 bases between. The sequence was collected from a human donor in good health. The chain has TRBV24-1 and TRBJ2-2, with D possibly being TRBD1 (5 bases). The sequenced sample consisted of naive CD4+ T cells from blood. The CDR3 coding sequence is TGTGCCACCAGTGATCAGGGATTCTCAAACACCGGGGAGCTGTTTTTT. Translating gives CATSDQGFSNTGELFF.